This is a list of T cell receptor beta chains from one sample in a study of shared clonotypes between healthy human individuals. Sequencing was performed with immunoSEQ multiplex PCR; in TCRdb, only in-frame clones are kept and a portion is missing. The sample includes a few hundred thousand clones, more than 95% seen only once; the top ten take 0.057%. The sample consisted of naive CD4+ T cells sorted from blood. The origin of the receptors is a woman in her 30s in good health. Both conserved end residues are part of each CDR3. The D gene is left open where the match is weak. Clone sizes are given selectively: once, few, many, or a class where the clone is expanded.

TRBJ2-1,TRBV10-2,NA,13,NA,CASSRTRLNEQFF,TGCGCCAGCAGTCGGACTCGCTTGAATGAGCAGTTCTTC
TRBJ2-1,TRBV11-2,TRBD2,15,NA,CASSPPLGTRDEQFF,TGTGCCAGCAGCCCCCCGCTCGGGACTAGGGATGAGCAGTTCTTC
TRBJ2-1,TRBV2,TRBD2,13,NA,CASRVAGAHEQFF,TGTGCCAGCAGGGTAGCGGGAGCCCATGAGCAGTTCTTC
TRBJ2-1,TRBV30,TRBD1,12,once,CAWSYAGGDQFF,TGTGCCTGGAGTTACGCAGGGGGCGACCAGTTCTTC
TRBJ2-7,TRBV29-1,NA,11,NA,CSVEDDYEQYF,TGCAGCGTTGAGGACGACTACGAGCAGTACTTC
TRBJ2-3,TRBV11-2,TRBD2,18,NA,CASSPPTSGRWGTDTQYF,TGTGCCAGCAGCCCGCCTACTAGCGGGAGGTGGGGCACAGATACGCAGTATTTT
TRBJ1-6,TRBV28,NA,14,NA,CASSKQDYNSPLHF,TGTGCCAGCAGTAAACAGGACTATAATTCACCCCTCCACTTT
TRBJ2-5,TRBV5-6,TRBD2,16,NA,CASSLSGRASVETQYF,TGTGCCAGCAGCCTTAGCGGGAGGGCTTCGGTTGAGACCCAGTACTTC
TRBJ1-1,TRBV28,NA,16,NA,CASSLVSHLGNTEAFF,TGTGCCAGCAGTTTAGTCAGCCACCTCGGGAACACTGAAGCTTTCTTT
TRBJ2-5,TRBV2,TRBD2,17,NA,CASSTRTSGSMAETQYF,TGTGCCAGCAGTACTCGGACTAGCGGGAGTATGGCGGAGACCCAGTACTTC
TRBJ1-1,TRBV11-3,NA,13,NA,CASSLTGYAEAFF,TGTGCCAGCAGCCTCACGGGGTACGCTGAAGCTTTCTTT
TRBJ1-3,TRBV5-1,NA,15,NA,CASSILGGEGNTIYF,TGCGCCAGCAGCATCCTTGGGGGAGAGGGAAACACCATATATTTT
TRBJ2-5,TRBV19,NA,14,NA,CASRRRQYQETQYF,TGTGCCAGTAGGAGGCGGCAGTACCAAGAGACCCAGTACTTC
TRBJ2-1,TRBV9,NA,18,NA,CASSVDSSLPRSYNEQFF,TGTGCCAGCAGCGTAGATTCGAGTCTTCCACGCTCCTACAATGAGCAGTTCTTC
TRBJ2-7,TRBV10-1,NA,8,NA,CASYEQYF,TGCGCCAGCTACGAGCAGTACTTC
TRBJ2-3,TRBV11-2,NA,15,NA,CASSPPPRFTDTQYF,TGTGCCAGCAGCCCTCCCCCACGGTTCACAGATACGCAGTATTTT
TRBJ2-1,TRBV18,TRBD2,15,NA,CASSPQRDSYNEQFF,TGTGCCAGCTCACCCCAGCGGGATTCCTACAATGAGCAGTTCTTC
TRBJ1-5,TRBV28,NA,14,NA,CASSFLQGLRPQHF,TGTGCCAGCAGTTTTTTGCAGGGTTTAAGGCCCCAGCATTTT
TRBJ2-1,TRBV5-1,NA,14,NA,CASSIETIYNEQFF,TGCGCCAGCAGCATCGAGACTATCTACAATGAGCAGTTCTTC
TRBJ2-7,TRBV20-1,NA,11,NA,CSGVESYEQYF,TGCAGTGGGGTCGAGTCCTACGAGCAGTACTTC
TRBJ2-3,TRBV29-1,TRBD2,13,once,CSVRGRVTDTQYF,TGCAGCGTACGGGGGAGGGTCACAGATACGCAGTATTTT
TRBJ2-1,TRBV5-1,NA,14,NA,CASSLDDDYNEQFF,TGCGCCAGCAGCTTGGACGACGACTACAATGAGCAGTTCTTC
TRBJ2-7,TRBV4-2,TRBD2,16,NA,CASSQVPSGRVYEQYF,TGTGCCAGCAGCCAAGTCCCGAGCGGGAGGGTCTACGAGCAGTACTTC
TRBJ2-1,TRBV19,TRBD1,17,NA,CASSSRTGGNSYNEQFF,TGTGCCAGTAGTTCGCGGACAGGGGGAAACTCTTACAATGAGCAGTTCTTC
TRBJ1-3,TRBV4-1,NA,17,NA,CASSQHRDSGSGNTIYF,TGCGCCAGCAGCCAGCACAGGGATTCGGGCTCTGGAAACACCATATATTTT
TRBJ2-2,TRBV5-1,NA,16,NA,CASSLAGTTNTGELFF,TGCGCCAGCAGCTTGGCCGGGACCACGAACACCGGGGAGCTGTTTTTT
TRBJ1-5,TRBV19,TRBD1,17,NA,CASKPTGGDLGNQPQHF,TGTGCCAGTAAACCGACAGGGGGCGACCTGGGCAATCAGCCCCAGCATTTT
TRBJ2-7,TRBV25-1,NA,14,NA,CASSELSGAYEQYF,TGTGCCAGCAGTGAATTGAGCGGCGCCTACGAGCAGTACTTC
TRBJ1-4,TRBV7-9,NA,14,NA,CASSLKEGVEKLFF,TGTGCCAGCAGCTTAAAGGAGGGTGTGGAAAAACTGTTTTTT
TRBJ2-5,TRBV4-1,TRBD1,18,NA,CASSQEPRRDRPGGTQYF,TGCGCCAGCAGCCAAGAGCCACGGCGGGACAGGCCTGGGGGGACCCAGTACTTC
TRBJ2-3,TRBV10-1,NA,15,NA,CASSERQSSTDTQYF,TGCGCCAGCAGTGAGCGGCAGAGTAGCACAGATACGCAGTATTTT
TRBJ1-3,TRBV4-2,NA,17,NA,CASSPTPETASGNTIYF,TGTGCCAGCAGCCCTACTCCGGAGACAGCGTCTGGAAACACCATATATTTT
TRBJ1-4,TRBV4-1,NA,16,NA,CASSQDSSATNEKLFF,TGCGCCAGCAGCCAAGATTCGAGTGCAACTAATGAAAAACTGTTTTTT
TRBJ2-7,TRBV10-3,NA,14,NA,CAISEGTPTYEQYF,TGTGCCATCAGTGAGGGGACACCGACCTACGAGCAGTACTTC
TRBJ2-3,TRBV9,NA,13,NA,CASSVPGGDTQYF,TGTGCCAGCAGCGTTCCTGGTGGGGATACGCAGTATTTT
TRBJ2-7,TRBV27,NA,15,NA,CASSLSGKGSYEQYF,TGTGCCAGCAGTTTATCAGGGAAAGGGTCCTACGAGCAGTACTTC
TRBJ1-4,TRBV5-5,TRBD1,16,NA,CASSSTKTGFERELFF,TGTGCCAGCAGCTCGACCAAGACAGGGTTTGAAAGGGAACTGTTTTTT
TRBJ1-5,TRBV4-1,TRBD1,15,NA,CASSQHTGGNQPQHF,TGCGCCAGCAGCCAACACACAGGGGGCAATCAGCCCCAGCATTTT
TRBJ1-5,TRBV6-1,NA,15,NA,CASSEEGRINQPQHF,TGTGCCAGCAGTGAAGAAGGACGGATCAATCAGCCCCAGCATTTT
TRBJ1-1,TRBV30,NA,9,NA,CAWSSEAFF,TGTGCCTGGAGCTCTGAAGCTTTCTTT
TRBJ2-5,TRBV11-2,TRBD1,15,NA,CASSRGIRDRGTQYF,TGTGCCAGCAGCCGAGGTATACGGGACAGGGGGACCCAGTACTTC
TRBJ2-1,TRBV2,NA,12,NA,CASKEQYNEQFF,TGTGCCAGCAAAGAACAGTACAATGAGCAGTTCTTC
TRBJ1-1,TRBV5-4,NA,14,NA,CASSRGGLRTEAFF,TGTGCCAGCAGCCGGGGGGGTCTTCGGACTGAAGCTTTCTTT
TRBJ2-1,TRBV27,NA,13,NA,CASSFSIYNEQFF,TGTGCCAGCAGTTTTAGTATCTACAATGAGCAGTTCTTC